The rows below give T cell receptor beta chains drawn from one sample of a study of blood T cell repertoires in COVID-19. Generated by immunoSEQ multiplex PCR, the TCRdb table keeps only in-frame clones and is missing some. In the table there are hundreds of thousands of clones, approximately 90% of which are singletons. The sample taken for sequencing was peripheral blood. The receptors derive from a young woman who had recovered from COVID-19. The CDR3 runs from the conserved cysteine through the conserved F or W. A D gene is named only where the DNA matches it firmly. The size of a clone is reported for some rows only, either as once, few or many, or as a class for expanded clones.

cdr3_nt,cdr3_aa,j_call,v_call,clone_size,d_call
TGCGCCAGCAGCCAAGGGGCAGGGTCCTCCTATAATTCACCCCTCCACTTT,CASSQGAGSSYNSPLHF,TRBJ1-6,TRBV4-1,once,.
TGTGCCAGCAGCCATGACAGGGAATACCTTGCTTACGAGCAGTACTTC,CASSHDREYLAYEQYF,TRBJ2-7,TRBV7-4,.,TRBD1
TGTGCCAGCAGTGAAGCAGGGAGGGGTCAGCCCCAGCATTTT,CASSEAGRGQPQHF,TRBJ1-5,TRBV6-1,.,.
TGTGCCAGCAGCCCCACTAGCGGGGCAACCTACGAGCAGTACTTC,CASSPTSGATYEQYF,TRBJ2-7,TRBV6-5,.,TRBD2
TGTGCCAGCAGCTTCGGGACAGGGAAGGGCAATGAGCAGTTCTTC,CASSFGTGKGNEQFF,TRBJ2-1,TRBV2,.,TRBD1
TGTGCCTGGAGTTCCGGACTAGGGGTCGGGGAGCTGTTTTTT,CAWSSGLGVGELFF,TRBJ2-2,TRBV30,.,TRBD2
TGTGCCAGCAGCTCACCGGGACAGGGGTCTTACGAGCAGTACTTC,CASSSPGQGSYEQYF,TRBJ2-7,TRBV7-9,.,TRBD1
TGCGCCAGCAGCTTGGCTCTAACAGGGAACACCTACGAGCAGTACTTC,CASSLALTGNTYEQYF,TRBJ2-7,TRBV5-1,.,.
TGTGCCAGCTCACCGGGGACAGGGACCTACGAGCAGTACTTC,CASSPGTGTYEQYF,TRBJ2-7,TRBV18,.,TRBD1
TGTGCCACCGATGCGGGACAGGGGGCAACCAATCAGCCCCAGCATTTT,CATDAGQGATNQPQHF,TRBJ1-5,TRBV24-1,.,TRBD1
TGTGCCAGCTCACCAAGCGACGGAAACACCATATATTTT,CASSPSDGNTIYF,TRBJ1-3,TRBV18,.,.
TGTGCCAGCAGCTCTTCAGCGGGGGGCAGCACAGATACGCAGTATTTT,CASSSSAGGSTDTQYF,TRBJ2-3,TRBV7-3,.,TRBD2
TGTGCCAGCAGCTCCCGGGGGAACTACAATGAGCAGTTCTTC,CASSSRGNYNEQFF,TRBJ2-1,TRBV11-2,.,.
TGTGCCAGCAGCCAAGACAGGAGGACGCGGACTGAAGCTTTCTTT,CASSQDRRTRTEAFF,TRBJ1-1,TRBV4-2,.,.
TGCGCCAGCAGCTTGCTCGGGGGATCTGGAAACACCATATATTTT,CASSLLGGSGNTIYF,TRBJ1-3,TRBV5-1,.,.
TGTGCCAGCAGCTCGGTAAGGAACACTGAAGCTTTCTTT,CASSSVRNTEAFF,TRBJ1-1,TRBV5-6,.,.
TGTGCCAGCAGTTTATTGCGGGACAGGCTGGACACTGAAGCTTTCTTT,CASSLLRDRLDTEAFF,TRBJ1-1,TRBV28,.,TRBD1
TGTGCCAGCAGCTTTCAGACAGGTCAAGAGACCCAGTACTTC,CASSFQTGQETQYF,TRBJ2-5,TRBV7-2,.,.
TGTGCCAGCAGCTTACCGACTAGCCGAGATACGCAGTATTTT,CASSLPTSRDTQYF,TRBJ2-3,TRBV7-2,.,TRBD2
TGTGCCAGCAGTTTACAAGGGGTCGCAACTAATGAAAAACTGTTTTTT,CASSLQGVATNEKLFF,TRBJ1-4,TRBV28,few,.
TGTGCCAGTGGGGACAGGGTTTTTTCACCCCTCCACTTT,CASGDRVFSPLHF,TRBJ1-6,TRBV19,.,TRBD1
TGTGCCAGCAGTTTATCGGGGGGAGAGACCCAGTACTTC,CASSLSGGETQYF,TRBJ2-5,TRBV28,once,TRBD2
TGTGCCAGTAGTATAGAAGCGGGGGCTACAGATACGCAGTATTTT,CASSIEAGATDTQYF,TRBJ2-3,TRBV19,.,TRBD2
TGTGCCGGAGGACAGGGGGAGACCATATATTTT,CAGGQGETIYF,TRBJ1-3,TRBV30,.,TRBD1
TGTGCCAGCGGTATAGATCAGCCCCAGCATTTT,CASGIDQPQHF,TRBJ1-5,TRBV7-2,.,.
TGTGCCAGCAGCTTATTCCAGGGAAACTCTGAAGCTTTCTTT,CASSLFQGNSEAFF,TRBJ1-1,TRBV7-2,.,.
TGTGCCAGCAGCGCAAAGGGTAGCGGGCCGGGGAACATTCAGTACTTC,CASSAKGSGPGNIQYF,TRBJ2-4,TRBV9,.,TRBD2
TGTGCCAGCAGCGCCGGGAACAACCAGGGGATGTTTAACACTAATGGCTACACCTTC,CASSAGNNQGMFNTNGYTF,TRBJ1-2,TRBV9,.,.
TGTGCCAGCAGCTTAGCACGCTGGCGAGTAGCGGGGGGAAACACCGGGGAGCTGTTTTTT,CASSLARWRVAGGNTGELFF,TRBJ2-2,TRBV7-6,once,TRBD2
TGTGCCAGCAGCGTCCTTTTCGGGACAGCACAAGAGACCCAGTACTTC,CASSVLFGTAQETQYF,TRBJ2-5,TRBV11-2,.,TRBD1
TGTGCCAGCAGCCCCTGGACAGGGGGCGATTCACCCCTCCACTTT,CASSPWTGGDSPLHF,TRBJ1-6,TRBV9,.,TRBD1
TGTGCCAGCAGTCCGGGCCACAGGGACACCGGGGAGCTGTTTTTT,CASSPGHRDTGELFF,TRBJ2-2,TRBV6-5,.,.
TGTGCCAGCAGCCAAGTCGCGGCAAACTATGGCTACACCTTC,CASSQVAANYGYTF,TRBJ1-2,TRBV3-1/TRBV3-2,.,.
TGTGCCAGCAGCCCGACTAGAGCGGGGGGGGTCACAGATACGCAGTATTTT,CASSPTRAGGVTDTQYF,TRBJ2-3,TRBV2,.,TRBD2
TGTGCCAGCAAGAGGACAGAGGCTTGCAATCAGCCCCAGCATTTT,CASKRTEACNQPQHF,TRBJ1-5,TRBV7-9,.,.
TGTGCCAGCAGTGACTCAGCGGGGGGGCCAAACATTCAGTACTTC,CASSDSAGGPNIQYF,TRBJ2-4,TRBV6-4,.,TRBD2
TGTGCCAGTAGTATTGGACAGTTTAATCAGCCCCAGCATTTT,CASSIGQFNQPQHF,TRBJ1-5,TRBV19,.,.
TGTGCCAGCAGTTACTCGAAAGCGGAAGAGACCCAGTACTTC,CASSYSKAEETQYF,TRBJ2-5,TRBV6-2/TRBV6-3,.,.
TGTGCCAGCAGTTTATCGGCGGGGGCAGCCTACGAGCAGTACTTC,CASSLSAGAAYEQYF,TRBJ2-7,TRBV27,once,.
TGTGCCAGCAGTTTTAGCGGGAATTCCTACGAGCAGTACTTC,CASSFSGNSYEQYF,TRBJ2-7,TRBV27,.,TRBD2
TGTGCCATCAGGGGGACAGGGGCTTACGAGCAGTACTTC,CAIRGTGAYEQYF,TRBJ2-7,TRBV10-3,.,TRBD1
TGTGCCAGCAGTATACGAATGGGGAGAGATCAGCCCCAGCATTTT,CASSIRMGRDQPQHF,TRBJ1-5,TRBV2,.,.
TGCGCCAGCAGCCAAGCCGGGACAGGGGCCGGGGAGCTGTTTTTT,CASSQAGTGAGELFF,TRBJ2-2,TRBV4-1,.,TRBD1
TGTGCCAGCTCACTGTCGACAGGGGGTGTATGGACTGAAGCTTTCTTT,CASSLSTGGVWTEAFF,TRBJ1-1,TRBV18,once,TRBD1
TGTGCCAGCAGGTGGACAGGGGGGTTTGGCACTGAAGCTTTCTTT,CASRWTGGFGTEAFF,TRBJ1-1,TRBV6-5,.,TRBD1
TGTGCCAGCAGCTCCCGGGAAACACTCCAAGAGACCCAGTACTTC,CASSSRETLQETQYF,TRBJ2-5,TRBV7-2,.,.
TGTGCCAGCAGCTTAGGGGCGGGGGAGAACACTGAAGCTTTCTTT,CASSLGAGENTEAFF,TRBJ1-1,TRBV7-9,few,.
TGTGCCATCGGGACAGGGGCCTCCTACGAGCAGTACTTC,CAIGTGASYEQYF,TRBJ2-7,TRBV10-3,.,TRBD1
TGCGCCAGCAGCCAAACGACAGGGGGGAACATTCAGTACTTC,CASSQTTGGNIQYF,TRBJ2-4,TRBV4-3,.,TRBD1
TGTGCCAGCAGCGTAGGGACAGTGTTTGGTTACGAGCAGTACTTC,CASSVGTVFGYEQYF,TRBJ2-7,TRBV9,.,.
TGTGCCAGCAGCCTCGACCAGGGGACTGAAGCTTTCTTT,CASSLDQGTEAFF,TRBJ1-1,TRBV5-4,.,.
TGTGCCACCAGCAGAGCCGGAGACTACGAGCAGTACTTC,CATSRAGDYEQYF,TRBJ2-7,TRBV15,.,.
TGTGCCAGCAGCTTAGTGCACAAACAGGAGACCCAGTACTTC,CASSLVHKQETQYF,TRBJ2-5,TRBV5-6,.,.
TGCGCCAGCAGCGTCGACAGTTACAATGAGCAGTTCTTC,CASSVDSYNEQFF,TRBJ2-1,TRBV5-1,.,.
TGTGCCAGCACAGAGACAGGGAACACCGGGGAGCTGTTTTTT,CASTETGNTGELFF,TRBJ2-2,TRBV28,.,.
TGTGCCTGGAGTGTACAGAACCATCAGCCCCAGCATTTT,CAWSVQNHQPQHF,TRBJ1-5,TRBV30,.,.
TGCAGTGCTAGAGGAGGAGGAGGCTACACCTTC,CSARGGGGYTF,TRBJ1-2,TRBV20-1,.,.